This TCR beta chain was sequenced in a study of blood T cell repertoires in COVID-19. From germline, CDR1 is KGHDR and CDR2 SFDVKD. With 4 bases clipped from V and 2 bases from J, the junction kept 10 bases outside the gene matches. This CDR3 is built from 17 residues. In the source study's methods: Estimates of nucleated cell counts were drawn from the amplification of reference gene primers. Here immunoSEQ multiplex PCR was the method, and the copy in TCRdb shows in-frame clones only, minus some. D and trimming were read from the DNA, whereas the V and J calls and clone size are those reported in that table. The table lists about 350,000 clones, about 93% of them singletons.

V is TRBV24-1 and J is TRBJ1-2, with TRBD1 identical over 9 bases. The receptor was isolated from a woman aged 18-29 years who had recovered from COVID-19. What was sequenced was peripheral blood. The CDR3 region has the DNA TGTGCCACCAGTGACCCCGGTACAGGGGGCCGCAACTATGGCTACACCTTC. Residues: CATSDPGTGGRNYGYTF.